This record covers a single T cell receptor (beta chain). The entry originates in a study of blood T cell repertoires in COVID-19. Study-wide context: Sources were T cells, B-cell-depleted T cells, or PBMCs; the material itself was cDNA or gDNA.

CDR1 and CDR2 from the germline V gene are SGHDT and YYEEEE. The length of the CDR3 is 16 residues. Losses at the gene ends were 2 bases for V and 4 bases for J; bases not matched to a gene: 7. As processed by the authors: Reference gene primer amplification in the assay estimated nucleated cell counts. Data came from immunoSEQ multiplex PCR; TCRdb stores just in-frame clones and leaves some out. The V and J calls and clone size come from that table; D and trimming were worked out from the DNA. Of some 210,000 clones in the sample, approximately 80% are singletons; the top ten hold about 20%. The sequence was collected from a human donor in a cohort sampled during active COVID-19. The source material was peripheral blood. This chain joins TRBV5-6 and TRBJ2-2, with 8 bases aligning to TRBD2. The CDR3 spells CASSLLVAGPTGELFF. The CDR3 coding sequence is TGTGCCAGCAGCTTATTGGTAGCGGGACCCACCGGGGAGCTGTTTTTT.